This T cell receptor (beta chain) was documented in a study of blood T cell repertoires in COVID-19. Study background: PBMCs, B-cell-depleted T cells, or T cells provided the cDNA or gDNA that made up the material.

V was pared by 5 bases and J by 2 bases, with 16 bases between. This CDR3 is 17 amino acids long. The germline V gene encodes CDR1 LNHDA and CDR2 SQIVND (reference sequence). Original processing notes: The assay estimated nucleated cells by amplifying reference gene primers. Libraries were prepared by immunoSEQ multiplex PCR; TCRdb keeps only in-frame clonotypes and omits some of them. V and J calls and clone size come straight from that table; D and trimming were deduced from the DNA. Here the sample spans 9,500 to 15,000 clones, around 85% being singletons. This rearrangement joins TRBV19 to TRBJ2-6; no clear D gene. This clonotype was obtained from a human donor in a cohort sampled during active COVID-19. The sample taken for sequencing was peripheral blood. This CDR3 is CASSLAGSRTGANVLTF. The CDR3 DNA is TGTGCCAGTAGTTTAGCCGGGTCCCGAACTGGGGCCAACGTCCTGACTTTC.